This TCR beta chain comes out of a study of T-cell memory formation after mild COVID-19. TCRdb ran MiXCR on the 5' RACE reads and lists one entry per CDR3 protein. The sample contains about 110,000 distinct CDR3 sequences, 15% to 20% of which appear only once. Findings of the study overall: Whether second-wave clones peaking at day 37 were SARS-CoV-2 specific went unconfirmed.

The CDR3 has 17 amino acids. Germline-derived CDR1 and CDR2 are LGHDT and YNNKEL (reference sequence). J gave up 2 bases and V 2 bases, and 8 bases lay outside the gene matches. This clonotype has ten or more counts. Antigen unknown. V gene TRBV3-1 combines with J gene TRBJ2-1; 8 bases fit TRBD2. Material for sequencing was PBMCs or a T cell subset sorted from them (not recorded which). The receptor's source is an adult woman who had mild COVID-19 (a few samples of this study predate the infection). Cell type and time point are not known. CDR3 sequence (DNA): TGTGCCAGCAGCCAATCGATAGCGGGGAGAACCTACAATGAGCAGTTCTTC. Protein: CASSQSIAGRTYNEQFF.